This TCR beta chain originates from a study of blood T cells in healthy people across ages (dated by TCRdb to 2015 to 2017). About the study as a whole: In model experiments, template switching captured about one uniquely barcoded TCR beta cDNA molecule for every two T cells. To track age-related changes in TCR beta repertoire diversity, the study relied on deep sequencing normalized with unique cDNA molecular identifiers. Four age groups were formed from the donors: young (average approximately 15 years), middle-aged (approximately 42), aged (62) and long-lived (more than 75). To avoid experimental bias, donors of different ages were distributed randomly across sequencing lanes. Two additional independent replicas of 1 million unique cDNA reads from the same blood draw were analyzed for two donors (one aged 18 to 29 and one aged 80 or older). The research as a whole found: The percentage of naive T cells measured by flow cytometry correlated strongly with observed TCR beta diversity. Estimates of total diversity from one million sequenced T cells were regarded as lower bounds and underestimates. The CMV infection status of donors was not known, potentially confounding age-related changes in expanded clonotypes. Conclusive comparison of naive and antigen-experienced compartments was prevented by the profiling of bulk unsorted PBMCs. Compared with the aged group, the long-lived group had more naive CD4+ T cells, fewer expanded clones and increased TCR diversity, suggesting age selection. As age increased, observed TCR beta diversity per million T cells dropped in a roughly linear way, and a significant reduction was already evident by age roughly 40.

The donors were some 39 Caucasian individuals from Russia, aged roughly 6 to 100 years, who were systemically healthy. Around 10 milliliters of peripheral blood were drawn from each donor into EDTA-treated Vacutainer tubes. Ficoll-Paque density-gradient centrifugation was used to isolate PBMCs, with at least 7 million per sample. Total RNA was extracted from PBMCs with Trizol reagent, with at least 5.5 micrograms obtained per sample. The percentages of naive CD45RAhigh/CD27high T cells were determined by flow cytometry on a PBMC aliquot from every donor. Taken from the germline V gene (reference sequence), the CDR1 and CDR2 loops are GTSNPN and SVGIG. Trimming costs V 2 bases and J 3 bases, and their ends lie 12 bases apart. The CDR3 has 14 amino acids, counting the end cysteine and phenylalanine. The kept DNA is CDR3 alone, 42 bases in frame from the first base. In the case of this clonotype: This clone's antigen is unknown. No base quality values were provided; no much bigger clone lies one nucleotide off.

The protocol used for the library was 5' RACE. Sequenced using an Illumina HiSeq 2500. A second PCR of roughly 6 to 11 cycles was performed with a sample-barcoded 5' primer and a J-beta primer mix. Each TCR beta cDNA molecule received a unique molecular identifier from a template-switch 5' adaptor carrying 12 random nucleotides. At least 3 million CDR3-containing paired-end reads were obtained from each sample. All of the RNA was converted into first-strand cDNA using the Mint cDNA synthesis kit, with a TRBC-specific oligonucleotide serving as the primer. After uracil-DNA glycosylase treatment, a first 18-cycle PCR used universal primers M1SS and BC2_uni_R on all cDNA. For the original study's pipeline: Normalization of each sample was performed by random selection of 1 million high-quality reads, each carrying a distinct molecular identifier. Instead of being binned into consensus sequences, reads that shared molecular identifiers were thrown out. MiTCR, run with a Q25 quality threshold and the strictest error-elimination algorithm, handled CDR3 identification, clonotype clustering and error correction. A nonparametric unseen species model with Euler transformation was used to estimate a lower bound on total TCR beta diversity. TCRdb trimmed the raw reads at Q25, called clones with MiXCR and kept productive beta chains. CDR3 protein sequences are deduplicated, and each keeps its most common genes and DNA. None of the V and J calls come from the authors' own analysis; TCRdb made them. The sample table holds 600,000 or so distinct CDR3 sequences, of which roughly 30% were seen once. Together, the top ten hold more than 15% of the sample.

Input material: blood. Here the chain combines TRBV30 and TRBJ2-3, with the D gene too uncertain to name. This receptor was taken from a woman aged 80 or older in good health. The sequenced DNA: TGTGCCTGGAGTATAGGGATCCGGACAGATACGCAGTATTTT. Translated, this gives CAWSIGIRTDTQYF.